The rows below give T cell receptor beta chains drawn from one sample of a study of shared clonotypes between healthy human individuals. The table came from immunoSEQ multiplex PCR; TCRdb's copy has only in-frame clones and leaves some out. The data show about 2.1 million clones, roughly 95% seen once. The specimen was naive CD8+ T cells from PBMCs. The source of these receptors is a man younger than 35 in good health. Some clones in this sample may be carry-over from other donors' samples. Both conserved end residues are part of each CDR3. A D gene is named only where the DNA matches it firmly. Rows may omit the clone size; those that give it use once, few, many or a size class.

>TRBJ2-1|TRBV23-1|-|-
TGCGCAGCCCCCGGGGACCGATTATACAATGAGCAGTTCTTC
CAAPGDRLYNEQFF
>TRBJ1-5|TRBV7-2|TRBD1|once
TGTGCCAGCAGCTTAGGGGCAGGGGGGCGGCAGCCCCAGCATTTT
CASSLGAGGRQPQHF
>TRBJ2-1|TRBV5-6|-|-
TGTGCCAGCAGCCTCCCCAGCGGCAATGAGCAGTTCTTC
CASSLPSGNEQFF
>TRBJ1-2|TRBV6-1|-|-
TGTGCCAGCAGTGAAGCGGGAGGGTTTGGCTACACCTTC
CASSEAGGFGYTF
>TRBJ2-7|TRBV14|-|-
TGTGCCAGCAGCCAAGGGAGGTCTTACGAGCAGTACTTC
CASSQGRSYEQYF
>TRBJ2-1|TRBV28|-|-
TGTGCCAGCAGTTTTTATAGCAATGAGCAGTTCTTC
CASSFYSNEQFF
>TRBJ2-7|TRBV19|-|-
TGTGCCAGTAGTATTCCCGGCTACGAGCAGTACTTC
CASSIPGYEQYF
>TRBJ1-1|TRBV6-5|-|-
TGTGCCAGCAGTTACTCCGCGGCAGGGCCAGAAGCTTTCTTT
CASSYSAAGPEAFF
>TRBJ1-1|TRBV6-5|-|-
TGTGCCAGCAGTTACGCTCGGGGGCCAAGATGGGGTGAAGCTTTCTTT
CASSYARGPRWGEAFF
>TRBJ1-2|TRBV7-9|TRBD1|few
TGTGCCAGCAGCCTAGCCGACAGGGGGACTATAGGCTACACCTTC
CASSLADRGTIGYTF
>TRBJ1-1|TRBV30|-|-
TGTGCCTGGGAAACCTACGGGGGTGGAGGCACTGAAGCTTTCTTT
CAWETYGGGGTEAFF
>TRBJ2-2|TRBV5-6|TRBD1|once
TGTGCCAGCAGCCCCGGGACAGCGAACACCGGGGAGCTGTTTTTT
CASSPGTANTGELFF
>TRBJ2-7|TRBV27|TRBD2|-
TGTGCCAGCAGGCCGGGACTAGCGGCCTACGAGCAGTACTTC
CASRPGLAAYEQYF
>TRBJ1-5|TRBV27|-|-
TGTGCCAGCAGTTTAGGGGGTCATCAGCCCCAGCATTTT
CASSLGGHQPQHF
>TRBJ1-4|TRBV28|-|-
TGTGCCAGCAGCCGACGGGGGTCTGCTAATGAAAAACTGTTTTTT
CASSRRGSANEKLFF